This passage covers 15 T cell receptor beta chains from one sample sequenced in a study of response to subunit inactivated influenza vaccine. TCRdb processed the RT-PCR reads anew with MiXCR; each CDR3 protein has one entry. The sample includes around 190,000 distinct CDR3 sequences, around a tenth seen only once; the top ten take approximately 10%. Specimen: non-naive T cells sorted from PBMCs, collected on the day of vaccination. The source is a man aged 50-59 years who received an inactivated influenza vaccine.

This clonotype has more than one count but fewer than ten. This chain uses TRBV20-1 with TRBJ2-3; D is perhaps TRBD2 (7 bases). The germline V gene encodes CDR1 DFQATT and CDR2 SNEGSKA (reference sequence). The CDR3 length is 14 residues. Trimming removed 0 bases at V and 4 bases at J, with 11 bases between. DNA for the CDR3: TGCAGTGCTAGAGATGGGGGGGCCGCAGATACGCAGTATTTT. Amino acids: CSARDGGAADTQYF.

J is TRBJ2-5 and V is TRBV6-2 or TRBV6-3; D is tentatively TRBD1 or TRBD2 (5 bases each). Germline loops: CDR1 MNHEY, CDR2 SVGEGT. The CDR3 sequence is 15 residues long. The V and J ends lost 5 bases and 5 bases respectively, with 18 bases between them. The CDR3 DNA reads as TGTGCCAGCAGTCCCGGGACCCACAAAGGGGAGACCCAGTACTTC. It specifies CASSPGTHKGETQYF.

This chain uses TRBV20-1 with TRBJ1-6; the D gene is possibly TRBD1 (6 bases). Per germline, CDR1 DFQATT and CDR2 SNEGSKA (reference sequence). V was trimmed by 2 bases and J by 9 bases, leaving 14 bases between them. There are 14 residues in the CDR3. The CDR3 DNA is TGCAGTGCTAGATGGGCGACAGGTGGTTCACCCCTCCACTTT. Its protein is CSARWATGGSPLHF.

This clonotype was counted between two and nine times. The chain links TRBV7-2 to TRBJ2-7, with 11 bases that match TRBD1. V trimming: 0 bases; J trimming: 7 bases; junction bases outside the gene matches: 5. CDR3 length equals 15 residues. Germline assignment: CDR1 SGHTA and CDR2 FQGNSA. As DNA, the CDR3 is TGTGCCAGCAGCTTAGCGGGACAGGGGGGTCTTGAGCAGTACTTC. Its translation: CASSLAGQGGLEQYF.

The chain employs TRBV19 and TRBJ2-7; D could derive from TRBD1 or TRBD2 (5 bases each). From germline, CDR1 is LNHDA and CDR2 SQIVND (reference sequence). The CDR3 is 13 residues long. V lost 7 bases and J 4 bases, leaving 14 bases between the germline ends. The CDR3 loop is CASKIRGGYEQYF. CDR3 in DNA: TGTGCCAGTAAGATACGGGGCGGTTACGAGCAGTACTTC. The variable domain in full, completed from reference TRBV19 and TRBJ2-7, reads DGGITQSPKYLFRKEGQNVTLSCEQNLNHDAMYWYRQDPGQGLRLIYYSQIVNDFQKGDIAEGYSVSREKKESFPLTVTSAQKNPTAFYLCASKIRGGYEQYFGPGTRLTVT.

There are many counts of this clonotype. The gene calls are TRBV6-5 and TRBJ2-2; D remains unclear. The germline V gene encodes CDR1 MNHEY and CDR2 SVGAGI. The CDR3 spans 13 residues. V was pared by 0 bases and J by 6 bases, with 5 bases between. The CDR3 nucleotides are TGTGCCAGCAGTTACTCGATCCCCGGGGAGCTGTTTTTT. Its translation: CASSYSIPGELFF.

The chain is built from TRBV11-2 and TRBJ1-6; D not certain. Germline V CDR1 and CDR2: SGHAT, FQNNGV. There are 14 residues in the CDR3. V lost 3 bases, J lost 7 bases, and 10 bases lay in between. The CDR3 region has the DNA TGTGCCAGCAGCTTCAGAATTATCAATTCACCCCTCCACTTT. Amino acid sequence: CASSFRIINSPLHF.

This clonotype was seen many times. This rearrangement joins TRBV7-9 to TRBJ2-5, with 9 bases that match TRBD2. The CDR3 loop spans 16 amino acids. V lost 4 bases and J lost 6; bases outside the gene matches: 12. Germline CDR1 SEHNR, CDR2 FQNEAQ (reference sequence). The CDR3 spells CASSSVSAGGLKTQYF. Here the CDR3 DNA reads TGTGCCAGCAGCTCCGTTAGCGCGGGGGGGCTGAAGACCCAGTACTTC.

This clonotype showed up just a few times. This chain links TRBV4-2 with TRBJ1-5, with D possibly TRBD1 on 5 matching bases. The CDR3 length is 16 residues. Germline CDR1 is LGHNA and CDR2 is YNFKEQ. V lost 4 bases to trimming and J lost 0 bases, with 13 bases between them. This CDR3 reads CASSPHPRDSNQPQHF. CDR3 sequence (DNA): TGTGCCAGCAGCCCCCATCCCAGGGATAGCAATCAGCCCCAGCATTTT.

The chain combines TRBV20-1 with TRBJ2-7; unclear D gene. V dropped 3 bases and J dropped 4 bases, with 13 bases sitting between them. Germline CDR1 is DFQATT and CDR2 is SNEGSKA (reference sequence). The CDR3 loop spans 13 amino acids. The CDR3 here is CSARIKRPYEQYF. In DNA, the CDR3 is TGCAGTGCTAGGATCAAGAGGCCTTACGAGCAGTACTTC.

J is TRBJ1-2 and V is TRBV5-1; a possible D gene is TRBD1 (5 bases). Germline V gene data show CDR1 as SGHRS and CDR2 as YFSETQ. This CDR3 contains 14 residues. V lost 5 bases, J lost 7 bases, and 18 bases lay in between. CDR3 in DNA: TGCGCCAGCAGTATAGGGACCGGGTCCCCTGGCTACACCTTC. It encodes CASSIGTGSPGYTF. Supplemented by reference TRBV5-1 and TRBJ1-2, the full variable domain reads KAGVTQTPRYLIKTRGQQVTLSCSPISGHRSVSWYQQTPGQGLQFLFEYFSETQRNKGNFPGRFSGRQFSNSRSEMNVSTLELGDSALYLCASSIGTGSPGYTFGSGTRLTVV.

This clonotype was observed many times. The chain is built from TRBV20-1 and TRBJ2-2, with TRBD1 matching over 8 bases. The trim removed 3 bases at V and 6 bases at J, leaving 15 bases unmatched. CDR3 size: 17 residues. Germline V gene lookup returns CDR1 DFQATT and CDR2 SNEGSKA (reference sequence). The CDR3 spells CSASPFSWTGSSGELFF. CDR3 coding DNA: TGCAGTGCTAGTCCTTTTAGTTGGACAGGGAGTTCCGGGGAGCTGTTTTTT.

The rearrangement uses TRBV7-8 and TRBJ1-5; no definite D call. The CDR3 has 13 amino acids. Trimming removed 10 bases from V and 4 bases from J, with 14 bases in between. Germline assignment: CDR1 SGHVS and CDR2 FQNEAQ. CDR3 coding DNA: TGTGCCATGGGCTTGGAGGAAAATCAGCCCCAGCATTTT. It specifies CAMGLEENQPQHF.

This clonotype was observed a few times. The V gene is TRBV11-2, the J gene TRBJ2-1; 10 nucleotides align to TRBD2. The CDR3 is 15 residues long. Germline V lookup: CDR1 SGHAT, CDR2 FQNNGV. The V and J ends lost 5 bases and 8 bases, in that order; junction bases with no gene match: 9. The CDR3 nucleotides read TGTGCCAGCAGCGCAAAGAGCGGGAGGGTAGATGAGCAGTTCTTC. This encodes CASSAKSGRVDEQFF.

The chain's CDR3 is CSVAASAYEQYF. As DNA, the CDR3 is TGCAGTGTTGCGGCGTCTGCCTACGAGCAGTACTTC. The genes are TRBV20-1 and TRBJ2-7, with unresolved D. V lost 7 bases and J 2 bases, leaving 12 bases between the germline ends. Germline V gene lookup returns CDR1 DFQATT and CDR2 SNEGSKA (reference sequence). The CDR3 runs to 12 residues.